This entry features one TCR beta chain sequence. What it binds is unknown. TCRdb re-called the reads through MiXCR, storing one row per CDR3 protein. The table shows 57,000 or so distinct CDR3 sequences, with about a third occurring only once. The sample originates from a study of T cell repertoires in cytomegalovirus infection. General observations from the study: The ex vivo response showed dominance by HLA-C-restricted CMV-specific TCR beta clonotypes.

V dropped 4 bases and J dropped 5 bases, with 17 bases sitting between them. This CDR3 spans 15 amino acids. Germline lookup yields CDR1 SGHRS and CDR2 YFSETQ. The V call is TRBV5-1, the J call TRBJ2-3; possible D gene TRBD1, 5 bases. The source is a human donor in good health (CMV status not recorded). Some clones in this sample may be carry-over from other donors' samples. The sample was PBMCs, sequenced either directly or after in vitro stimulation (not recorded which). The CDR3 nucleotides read TGCGCCAGCAGCGCGGATAGTGGGGCTGGAGATACGCAGTATTTT. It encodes CASSADSGAGDTQYF. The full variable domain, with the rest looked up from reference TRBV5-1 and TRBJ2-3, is KAGVTQTPRYLIKTRGQQVTLSCSPISGHRSVSWYQQTPGQGLQFLFEYFSETQRNKGNFPGRFSGRQFSNSRSEMNVSTLELGDSALYLCASSADSGAGDTQYFGPGTRLTVL.